This TCR beta chain appears in the sequencing data of a study of blood T cell repertoires in COVID-19. Turning to the study itself: COVID-19 samples from acute and convalescent phases originated in the United States, Italy and Spain. T cells, B-cell-depleted T cells, or PBMCs supplied cDNA or gDNA.

The CDR3 covers 15 residues. Losses at the gene ends were 5 bases for V and 6 bases for J; bases not matched to a gene: 9. Germline CDR1 MNHEY, CDR2 SVGEGT. Per the study methods: Amplification with reference gene primers provided the estimates of nucleated cell counts. The assay was immunoSEQ multiplex PCR, and TCRdb's table has in-frame clones only and misses some. That table furnishes V, J and clone size, whereas the DNA furnished D and trimming. Of 220,000 or so clones detected, around 84% appear once; the ten largest clones hold 20%. V and J are TRBV6-2 or TRBV6-3 and TRBJ2-1; 8 nucleotides line up with TRBD2. Sequencing was carried out using peripheral blood. The receptor was derived from a man aged 25-45 years with active or convalescent COVID-19. The CDR3: CASSLVGLVSNEQFF. CDR3 DNA sequence: TGTGCCAGCAGTCTTGTGGGACTAGTAAGCAATGAGCAGTTCTTC.